A selection of T cell receptor beta chains follows, all from one sample in a study of T cell repertoires in breast cancer. TCRdb reanalysed the emulsion pairing reads using MiXCR and keeps one entry per CDR3 protein. This sample yields 400 or so distinct CDR3 sequences, of which about 45% are seen a single time; around 92% belongs to the top ten. Sequenced: CD8+ T cells. The receptors here all came from a pool of human donors with breast cancer or a healthy control (not recorded which). Both conserved end residues are part of each CDR3. A D gene is named only where the DNA matches it firmly. Clone size, where shown, is once, few, many, or a class for clones that have expanded.

cdr3_aa | cdr3_nt | v_call | d_call | j_call | clone_size
CASSSEGQLDEQFF | TGTGCCAGCAGCTCGGAGGGCCAGCTTGATGAGCAGTTCTTC | TRBV7-6 | . | TRBJ2-1 | medium-sized
CASSPRTGYEQYF | TGTGCCAGCAGCCCCCGGACAGGGTACGAGCAGTACTTC | TRBV7-2 | TRBD1 | TRBJ2-7 | hyperexpanded
CASSTRTGNEQYF | TGTGCCAGCAGCACCCGGACAGGGAACGAGCAGTACTTC | TRBV7-2 | TRBD1 | TRBJ2-7 | .
CASSVTLIEEQYF | TGTGCCAGCAGCGTAACGCTCATTGAGGAGCAGTACTTC | TRBV7-6 | . | TRBJ2-7 | .
CAGRLGGDNEQFF | TGTGCCGGGCGCTTAGGCGGAGACAATGAGCAGTTCTTC | TRBV7-3 | . | TRBJ2-1 | .
CASSLYMGQNYGYTF | TGTGCCAGCAGCTTATATATGGGACAGAACTATGGCTACACCTTC | TRBV7-6 | TRBD1 | TRBJ1-2 | few
CASSLRGGIYNEQFF | TGTGCCAGCAGCCTACGGGGGGGAATCTACAATGAGCAGTTCTTC | TRBV7-6 | TRBD2 | TRBJ2-1 | .
CASSSRPETQYF | TGTGCCAGCAGCTCGAGACCGGAGACCCAGTACTTC | TRBV7-6 | . | TRBJ2-5 | few
CASSPGQQETQYF | TGTGCCAGCAGCCCAGGACAGCAAGAGACCCAGTACTTC | TRBV7-9 | . | TRBJ2-5 | few
CASRLGTSGMGTDTQYF | TGTGCCAGCAGGTTGGGGACTAGCGGGATGGGGACAGATACGCAGTATTTT | TRBV6-6 | TRBD2 | TRBJ2-3 | few
CASSYWTGGYEQYF | TGTGCCAGCAGTTACTGGACAGGGGGCTACGAGCAGTACTTC | TRBV6-5 | TRBD1 | TRBJ2-7 | large
CASSPRGDGDNQPQHF | TGTGCCAGCAGTCCGAGGGGGGATGGGGACAATCAGCCTCAGCATTTT | TRBV6-1 | . | TRBJ1-5 | few
CASSLDGPGGTGELFF | TGTGCCAGCAGCTTAGATGGACCAGGGGGCACCGGGGAGCTGTTTTTT | TRBV7-2 | TRBD1 | TRBJ2-2 | .
CASSFQGPYGYTF | TGTGCCAGCAGCTTTCAGGGGCCCTATGGCTACACCTTC | TRBV7-2 | . | TRBJ1-2 | few
CASSYSRPGNTIYF | TGTGCCAGCAGTTACTCACGACCTGGAAACACCATATATTTT | TRBV6-2/TRBV6-3 | . | TRBJ1-3 | once
CASSLVLQSNQPQHF | TGTGCCAGCAGCTTAGTGCTACAGAGCAATCAGCCCCAGCATTTT | TRBV7-2 | . | TRBJ1-5 | .
CDGRGTGGRKKEAFF | TGTGACGGCAGAGGGACAGGGGGAAGGAAAAAGGAAGCTTTCTTT | TRBV7-3 | TRBD1 | TRBJ1-1 | .
CASSALPSNEKLFF | TGTGCCAGCAGCGCCCTGCCTTCTAATGAAAAACTGTTTTTT | TRBV7-6 | . | TRBJ1-4 | .
CATMTGPETQYF | TGTGCCACCATGACAGGGCCAGAGACCCAGTACTTC | TRBV28 | TRBD1 | TRBJ2-5 | .
CASSFGGDKVFF | TGTGCCAGCAGCTTTGGGGGGGACAAGGTGTTCTTC | TRBV5-3 | . | TRBJ2-1 | few
CASSLIRIGGYTF | TGTGCCAGCAGCTTAATTAGGATAGGTGGCTACACCTTC | TRBV7-2 | . | TRBJ1-2 | .
CASSQRVAGAYNEQFF | TGTGCCAGCAGCCAACGGGTTGCCGGGGCTTACAATGAGCAGTTCTTC | TRBV7-2 | . | TRBJ2-1 | few
CASSGRATNNEQFF | TGTGCCAGCAGCGGGAGAGCCACTAACAATGAGCAGTTCTTC | TRBV6-2/TRBV6-3 | . | TRBJ2-1 | few
CASSADRSELFF | TGCGCCAGCAGTGCAGACAGGTCTGAACTGTTTTTT | TRBV10-1 | . | TRBJ1-4 | hyperexpanded
CASRADRSELFF | TGCGCCAGCAGGGCAGACAGGTCTGAACTGTTTTTT | TRBV10-1 | . | TRBJ1-4 | large
CASSALTDNEKMFF | TGTGCCAGCAGCGCCCTGACGGATAATGAAAAAATGTTTTTT | TRBV7-6 | . | TRBJ1-4 | few
CASGSAGSQETQYF | TGTGCCAGCGGGTCGGCGGGCTCCCAAGAGACCCAGTACTTC | TRBV7-2 | . | TRBJ2-5 | .
CASSTPSEGTGELFF | TGTGCCAGCAGCACACCTAGCGAGGGAACCGGGGAGCTGTTTTTT | TRBV7-3 | . | TRBJ2-2 | .
CASSLPGLAGEQYF | TGTGCCAGCAGCTTGCCGGGACTAGCAGGCGAGCAGTACTTC | TRBV7-6 | TRBD2 | TRBJ2-7 | .
CASSSGHGGNQPQHF | TGTGCCAGCAGTTCCGGCCATGGCGGCAATCAGCCCCAGCATTTT | TRBV6-9 | . | TRBJ1-5 | medium-sized
CASSRGGRYSNQPQHF | TGTGCCAGCAGCCGGGGAGGACGCTATAGCAATCAGCCCCAGCATTTT | TRBV7-4 | . | TRBJ1-5 | .
CASSYDGQGGMNTEAFF | TGTGCCAGCAGCTACGATGGGCAGGGGGGTATGAACACTGAAGCTTTCTTT | TRBV7-8 | TRBD1 | TRBJ1-1 | .
CASSLTGGMTNAAFF | TGTGCCAGCAGCTTGACAGGGGGCATGACCAATGCAGCTTTCTTT | TRBV7-3 | TRBD1 | TRBJ1-1 | .
CASSIHFNQPQHF | TGTGCCAGTAGTATTCACTTCAATCAGCCCCAGCATTTT | TRBV19 | . | TRBJ1-5 | .
CASLSGQGPYEQYF | TGTGCCAGTCTCTCGGGACAGGGACCCTACGAGCAGTACTTC | TRBV28 | TRBD1 | TRBJ2-7 | few
CASSVIGGMHTEAFF | TGTGCCAGCAGCGTGATAGGGGGCATGCACACTGAAGCTTTCTTT | TRBV7-9 | TRBD1 | TRBJ1-1 | .
CASSHPSGTGVDEQYF | TGTGCCAGCAGCCATCCGTCCGGGACAGGGGTCGACGAGCAGTACTTC | TRBV7-9 | TRBD1 | TRBJ2-7 | few
CASSVSLRGAEPSTDTQYF | TGTGCCAGCAGCGTAAGCTTGAGGGGGGCTGAACCTAGCACAGATACGCAGTATTTT | TRBV9 | . | TRBJ2-3 | medium-sized
CASRVTGGMNTEAFF | TGTGCAAGCAGAGTGACAGGGGGCATGAACACTGAAGCTTTCTTT | TRBV7-3 | TRBD1 | TRBJ1-1 | .
CASSFPTGEKQPQHF | TGTGCCAGCAGTTTTCCGACAGGAGAAAAGCAGCCCCAGCATTTT | TRBV28 | . | TRBJ1-5 | .
CASSFTGTTNSPLHF | TGTGCCAGCAGCTTTACAGGAACCACAAATTCACCCCTCCACTTT | TRBV7-9 | . | TRBJ1-6 | few
CASSPDGEETQYF | TGTGCCAGCAGCCCGGACGGAGAAGAGACCCAGTACTTC | TRBV7-6 | . | TRBJ2-5 | few